This T cell receptor beta chain derives from a study of response to subunit inactivated influenza vaccine (dated by TCRdb to 2017 to 2018). With respect to the entire study: The study used deep quantitative T cell receptor repertoire profiling to track responses to a trivalent subunit inactivated influenza vaccine. Study-level results and caveats: According to the authors, only a limited number of new T cells may be recruited by each seasonal influenza vaccination.

Ten or more counts support this clonotype. Which antigen it targets is not known. No per-base quality is available; no much larger clone lies one base away. The method behind the library was RT-PCR. The sequencer was an Illumina HiSeq 2500. TCRdb trimmed the raw reads at Q25, called clones with MiXCR and kept productive beta chains. Rows with a matching CDR3 protein are joined into one entry that keeps the most common DNA and genes. A total of about 780,000 distinct CDR3 sequences appear in this sample, less than 20% of them only once. The ten largest clonotypes hold approximately 11% of the sample. The CDR3 spans 15 residues, from the cysteine through the phenylalanine. Only CDR3 DNA is held: 45 bases, read in frame from base 1. From the germline V gene, CDR1 is LGHNA and CDR2 is YSLEER. V is cut back by 1 base and J by 4 bases, with 7 bases in the junction unmatched.

The source material was PBMCs from blood, sampled 4 to 6 days after vaccination. The chain is assembled from TRBV4-3 and TRBJ2-7; 7 of the junction bases match TRBD1. This clonotype was sampled from a man aged 50 or older who received an inactivated influenza vaccine. Donor details come from another sample of the same person, matched by shared clones. This receptor carries the CDR3 CASSQVWTGRYEQYF. The sequenced DNA is TGCGCCAGCAGCCAAGTCTGGACAGGCCGTTACGAGCAGTACTTC.